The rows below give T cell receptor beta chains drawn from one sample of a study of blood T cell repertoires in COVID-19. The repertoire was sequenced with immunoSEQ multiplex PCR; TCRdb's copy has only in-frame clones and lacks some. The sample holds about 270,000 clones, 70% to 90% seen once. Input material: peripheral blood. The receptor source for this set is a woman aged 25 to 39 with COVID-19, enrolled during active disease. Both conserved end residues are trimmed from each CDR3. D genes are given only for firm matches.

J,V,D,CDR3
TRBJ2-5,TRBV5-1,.,ASSSLTDETQY
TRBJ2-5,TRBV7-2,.,ASSLGRRLPGETQY
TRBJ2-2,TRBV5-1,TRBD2,ASRTGLAGTGELF
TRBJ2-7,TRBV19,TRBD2,ASSLAGTSGSYEQY
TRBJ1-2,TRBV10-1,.,ASSDYRNYGYT
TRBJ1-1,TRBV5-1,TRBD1,ASSTLTGATEAF
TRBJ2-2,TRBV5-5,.,ASSLVGAGELF
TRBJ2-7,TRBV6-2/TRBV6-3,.,ASSWLRQLSSYEQY
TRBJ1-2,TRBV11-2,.,ASSLDPLGGAYGYT
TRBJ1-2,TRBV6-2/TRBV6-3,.,ASSRLSYGYT
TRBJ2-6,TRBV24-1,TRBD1,ATSPGDRGHGGANVLT
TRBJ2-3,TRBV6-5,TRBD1,ASSYSEDRWTDTQY
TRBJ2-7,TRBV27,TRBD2,ASTSGYPGGEQY
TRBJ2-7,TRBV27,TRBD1,ASSFLSGRLTGGPAYEQY
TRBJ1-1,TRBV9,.,ASQGRVNTEAF
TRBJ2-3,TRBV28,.,ASSSPPGLGRSTDTQY
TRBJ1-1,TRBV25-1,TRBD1,ASSLGSYRGNTEAF
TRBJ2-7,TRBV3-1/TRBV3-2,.,ASSQVGLWNEQY
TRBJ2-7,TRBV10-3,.,AIRRGPGHLLGEQY
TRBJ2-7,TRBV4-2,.,ASSQLPERGHEQY
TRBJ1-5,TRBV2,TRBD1,ASSEDSLRGRGNQPQH
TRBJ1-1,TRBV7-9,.,ASSPGWGGTEAF
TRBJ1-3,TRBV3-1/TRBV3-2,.,ASSQGTRSGNTIY
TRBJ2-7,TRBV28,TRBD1,ASSLQGAAYEQY
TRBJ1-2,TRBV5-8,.,ASSIDSWVYGYT
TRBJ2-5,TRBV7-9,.,ASIPPLAPSGTGETQY
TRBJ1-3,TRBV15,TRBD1,ATNPTGEGNTIY
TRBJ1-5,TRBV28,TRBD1,ASSPRQGANQPQH
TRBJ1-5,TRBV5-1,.,ASSLARDSNQPQH